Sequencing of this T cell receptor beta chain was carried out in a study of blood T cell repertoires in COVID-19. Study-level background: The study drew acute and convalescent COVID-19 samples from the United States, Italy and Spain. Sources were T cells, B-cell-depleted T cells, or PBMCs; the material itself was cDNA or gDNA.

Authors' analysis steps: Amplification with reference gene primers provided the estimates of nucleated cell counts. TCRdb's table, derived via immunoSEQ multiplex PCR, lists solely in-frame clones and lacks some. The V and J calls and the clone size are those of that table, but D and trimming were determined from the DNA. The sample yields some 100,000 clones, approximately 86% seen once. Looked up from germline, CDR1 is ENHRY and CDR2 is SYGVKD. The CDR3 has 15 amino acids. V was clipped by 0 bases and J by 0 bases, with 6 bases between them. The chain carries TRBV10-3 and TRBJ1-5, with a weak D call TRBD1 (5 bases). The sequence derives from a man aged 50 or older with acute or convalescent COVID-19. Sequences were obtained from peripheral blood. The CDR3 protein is CAISESGGSNQPQHF. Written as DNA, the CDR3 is TGTGCCATCAGTGAGTCCGGGGGTAGCAATCAGCCCCAGCATTTT.